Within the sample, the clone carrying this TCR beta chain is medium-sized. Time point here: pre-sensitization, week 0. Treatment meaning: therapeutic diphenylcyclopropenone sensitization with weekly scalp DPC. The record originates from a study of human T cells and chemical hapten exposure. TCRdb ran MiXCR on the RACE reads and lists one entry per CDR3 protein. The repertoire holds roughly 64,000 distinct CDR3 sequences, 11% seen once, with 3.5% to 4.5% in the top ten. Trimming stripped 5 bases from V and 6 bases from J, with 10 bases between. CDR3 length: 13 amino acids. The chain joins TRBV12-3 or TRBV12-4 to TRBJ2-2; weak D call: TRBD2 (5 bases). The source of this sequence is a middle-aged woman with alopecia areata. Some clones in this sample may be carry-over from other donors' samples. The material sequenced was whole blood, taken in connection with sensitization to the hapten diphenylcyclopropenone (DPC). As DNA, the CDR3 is TGTGCCAGCAGTCCGCAACTAGCCGGGGAGCTGTTTTTT. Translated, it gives CASSPQLAGELFF.